This T cell receptor (beta chain) was sequenced during a study of blood T cell repertoires in COVID-19. Across the whole study: Specimens from acute and convalescent COVID-19 originated in the United States, Italy and Spain. From T cells, B-cell-depleted T cells, or PBMCs came the material, which was cDNA or gDNA.

Trimming left V 0 bases short and J 0 bases short, with 19 bases between. The germline V gene encodes CDR1 SGHNT and CDR2 YENEEA. This CDR3 is built from 19 residues. Per the original methods: Counts of nucleated cells, estimated from reference gene primer amplification, were obtained. Assay: immunoSEQ multiplex PCR; the TCRdb copy retains only in-frame clones and omits some. V and J calls and clone size are given by that table; D and trimming were obtained from the DNA. The repertoire has about 100,000 clones, about three quarters of them found once; the top ten carry around 4.4%. The sequencing sample was made of peripheral blood. The clonotype originates from an older man with acute or convalescent COVID-19. The genes are TRBV11-3 and TRBJ2-3; D perhaps matches TRBD2 (7 bases). The CDR3 sequence is CASSLDGTIRGASTDTQYF. The DNA of the CDR3 is TGTGCCAGCAGCTTAGATGGGACTATACGGGGGGCTAGCACAGATACGCAGTATTTT.